This TCR beta chain came from a study of blood T cell repertoires in COVID-19. Study processing details: Reference gene primer amplification gave nucleated cell count estimates. Assay used: immunoSEQ multiplex PCR; TCRdb lists only in-frame clones, some missing. V and J calls and clone size come straight from that table; D and trimming were deduced from the DNA. The profile shows 250,000 to 350,000 clones, around 91% of them singletons. CDR1 MNHEY and CDR2 SVGAGI come from the germline V gene. This CDR3 is 14 amino acids long. The chain combines TRBV6-5 with TRBJ1-5; D unresolved. This TCR came from a woman between 18 and 30 years old who had recovered from COVID-19. Sequenced input: PBMCs or T cells enriched from blood (not recorded which). This CDR3 is CSCVGPATIKPQHF. The CDR3 coding sequence is TGTTCGTGCGTTGGGCCCGCGACAATCAAGCCCCAGCATTTT.